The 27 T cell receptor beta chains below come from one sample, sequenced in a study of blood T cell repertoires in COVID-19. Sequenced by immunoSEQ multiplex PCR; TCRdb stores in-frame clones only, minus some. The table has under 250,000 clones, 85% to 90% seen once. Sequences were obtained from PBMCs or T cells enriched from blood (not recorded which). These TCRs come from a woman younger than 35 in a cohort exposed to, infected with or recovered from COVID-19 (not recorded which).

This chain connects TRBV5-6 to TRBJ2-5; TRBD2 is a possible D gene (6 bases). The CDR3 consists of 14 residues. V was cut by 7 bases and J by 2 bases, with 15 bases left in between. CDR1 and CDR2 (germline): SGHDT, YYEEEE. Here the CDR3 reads CASSTYSGQETQYF. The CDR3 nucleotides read TGTGCCAGCTCCACCTATAGCGGACAAGAGACCCAGTACTTC.

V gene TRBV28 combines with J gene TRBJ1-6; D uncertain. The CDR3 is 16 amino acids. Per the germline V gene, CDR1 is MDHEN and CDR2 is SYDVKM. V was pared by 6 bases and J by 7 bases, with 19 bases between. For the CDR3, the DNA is TGTGCCAGCAGAAAAGAACCGGGTCCCCCCAATTCACCCCTCCACTTT. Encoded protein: CASRKEPGPPNSPLHF.

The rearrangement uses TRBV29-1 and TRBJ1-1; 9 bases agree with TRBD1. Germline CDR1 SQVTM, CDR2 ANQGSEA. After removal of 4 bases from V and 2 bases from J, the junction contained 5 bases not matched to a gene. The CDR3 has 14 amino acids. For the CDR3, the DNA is TGCAGCGTTGGAAGGGGACAGGGCAACACTGAAGCTTTCTTT. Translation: CSVGRGQGNTEAFF.

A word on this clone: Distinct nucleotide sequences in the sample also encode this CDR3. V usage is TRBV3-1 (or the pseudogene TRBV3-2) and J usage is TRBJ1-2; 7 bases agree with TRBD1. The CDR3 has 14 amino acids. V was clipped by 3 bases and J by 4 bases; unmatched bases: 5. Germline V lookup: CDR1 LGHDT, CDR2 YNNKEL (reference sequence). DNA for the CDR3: TGTGCCAGCAGCCAGACAGGGACGGTCTATGGCTACACCTTC. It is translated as CASSQTGTVYGYTF.

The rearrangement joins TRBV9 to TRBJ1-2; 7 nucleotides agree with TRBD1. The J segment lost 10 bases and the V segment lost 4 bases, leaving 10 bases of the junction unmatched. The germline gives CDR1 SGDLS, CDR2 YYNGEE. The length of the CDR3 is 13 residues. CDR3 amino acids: CASSPGGFEDYTF. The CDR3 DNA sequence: TGTGCCAGCAGCCCAGGGGGATTTGAAGACTACACCTTC.

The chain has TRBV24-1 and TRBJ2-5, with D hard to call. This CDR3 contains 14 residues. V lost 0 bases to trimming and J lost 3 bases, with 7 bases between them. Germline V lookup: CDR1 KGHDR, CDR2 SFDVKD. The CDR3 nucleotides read TGTGCCACCAGTGATTTGACGTCAGAAGAGACCCAGTACTTC. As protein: CATSDLTSEETQYF.

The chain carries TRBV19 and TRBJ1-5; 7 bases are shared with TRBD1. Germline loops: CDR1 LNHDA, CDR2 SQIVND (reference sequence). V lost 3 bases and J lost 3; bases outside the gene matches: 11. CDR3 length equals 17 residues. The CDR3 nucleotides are TGTGCCAGTAGTATCGGGTATCGGGGACAGAACAATCAGCCCCAGCATTTT. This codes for CASSIGYRGQNNQPQHF.

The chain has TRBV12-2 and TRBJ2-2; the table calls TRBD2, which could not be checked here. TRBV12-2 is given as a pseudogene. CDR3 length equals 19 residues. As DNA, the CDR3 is TGTGCAAGTCGCCTCCCACCCTATGGGCAGAGGGCTAACACCGGGGAGCTGTTTTTT. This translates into CASRLPPYGQRANTGELFF.

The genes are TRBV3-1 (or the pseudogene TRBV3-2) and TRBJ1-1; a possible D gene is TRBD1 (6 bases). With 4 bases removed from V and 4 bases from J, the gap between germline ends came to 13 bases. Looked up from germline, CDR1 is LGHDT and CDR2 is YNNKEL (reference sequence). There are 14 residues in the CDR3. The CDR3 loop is CASSPGQGPTEAFF. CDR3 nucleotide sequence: TGTGCCAGCAGCCCTGGTCAGGGGCCCACTGAAGCTTTCTTT.

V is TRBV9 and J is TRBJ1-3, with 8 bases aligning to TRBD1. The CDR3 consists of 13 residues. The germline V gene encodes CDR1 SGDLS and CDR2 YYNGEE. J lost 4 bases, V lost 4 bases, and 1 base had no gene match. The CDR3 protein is CASSRDRGNTIYF. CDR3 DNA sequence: TGTGCCAGCAGCCGGGACAGGGGAAACACCATATATTTT.

The CDR3 here is CASSRQTGTEEKLFF. The CDR3 bases are TGCGCCAGCAGCCGCCAAACCGGGACAGAAGAAAAACTGTTTTTT. This chain uses TRBV5-1 with TRBJ1-4; TRBD1 matches at 7 bases. CDR1 and CDR2 (germline): SGHRS, YFSETQ. V shed 4 bases, J shed 8 bases, and the junction held 11 bases outside the gene matches. The CDR3 consists of 15 residues.

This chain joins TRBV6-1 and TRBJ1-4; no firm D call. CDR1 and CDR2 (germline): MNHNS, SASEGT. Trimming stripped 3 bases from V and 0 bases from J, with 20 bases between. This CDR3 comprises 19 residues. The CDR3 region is CASSESAGGLPSTNEKLFF. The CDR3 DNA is TGTGCCAGCAGTGAGTCGGCGGGCGGACTACCCTCAACTAATGAAAAACTGTTTTTT.

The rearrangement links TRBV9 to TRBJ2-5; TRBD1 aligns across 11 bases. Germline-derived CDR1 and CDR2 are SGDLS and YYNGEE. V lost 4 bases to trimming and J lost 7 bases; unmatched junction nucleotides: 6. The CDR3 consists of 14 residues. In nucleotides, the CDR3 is TGTGCCAGCAGCCCCCCCGGGACAGGGGGGACCCAGTACTTC. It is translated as CASSPPGTGGTQYF.

CDR3 bases: TGTGCCACCAGTGACCAGCGATCACCGAACACCGGGGAGCTGTTTTTT. This encodes CATSDQRSPNTGELFF. This chain uses TRBV24-1 with TRBJ2-2; D remains unclear. Per germline, CDR1 KGHDR and CDR2 SFDVKD. The CDR3 totals 16 residues. Between the trimmed V and J ends, which lost 4 bases and 0 bases, there was a span of 11 bases.

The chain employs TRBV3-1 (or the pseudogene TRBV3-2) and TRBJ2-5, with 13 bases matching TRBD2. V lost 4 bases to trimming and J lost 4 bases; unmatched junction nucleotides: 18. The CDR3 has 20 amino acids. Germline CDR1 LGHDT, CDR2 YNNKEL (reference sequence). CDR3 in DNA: TGTGCCAGCAGCCCGCGGGACAGCCGGACTAGCGGGGGCTGGCGAGAGACCCAGTACTTC. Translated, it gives CASSPRDSRTSGGWRETQYF.

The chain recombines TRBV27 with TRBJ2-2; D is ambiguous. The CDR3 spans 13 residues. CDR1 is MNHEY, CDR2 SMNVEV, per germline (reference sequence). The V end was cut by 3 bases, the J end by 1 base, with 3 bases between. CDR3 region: CASSFGNTGELFF. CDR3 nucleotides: TGTGCCAGCAGTTTCGGGAACACCGGGGAGCTGTTTTTT.

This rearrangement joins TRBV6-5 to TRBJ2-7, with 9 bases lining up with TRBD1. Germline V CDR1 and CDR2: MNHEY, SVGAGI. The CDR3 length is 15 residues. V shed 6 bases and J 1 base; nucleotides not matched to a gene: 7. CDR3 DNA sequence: TGTGCCAGCAGGGGCGGACAGGGGAATTCCTACGAGCAGTACTTC. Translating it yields CASRGGQGNSYEQYF.

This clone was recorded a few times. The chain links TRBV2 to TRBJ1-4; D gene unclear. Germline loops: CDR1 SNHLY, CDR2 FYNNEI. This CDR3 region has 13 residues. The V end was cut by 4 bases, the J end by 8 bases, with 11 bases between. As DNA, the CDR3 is TGTGCCAGCAGTGCCCGGGGTCGCGAAAAACTGTTTTTT. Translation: CASSARGREKLFF.

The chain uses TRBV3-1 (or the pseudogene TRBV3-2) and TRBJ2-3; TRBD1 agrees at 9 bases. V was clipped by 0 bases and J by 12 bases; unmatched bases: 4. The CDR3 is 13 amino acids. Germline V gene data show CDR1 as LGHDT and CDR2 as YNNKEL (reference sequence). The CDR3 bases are TGTGCCAGCAGCCAAGATGGACAGGGGCAACAGTATTTT. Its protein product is CASSQDGQGQQYF.

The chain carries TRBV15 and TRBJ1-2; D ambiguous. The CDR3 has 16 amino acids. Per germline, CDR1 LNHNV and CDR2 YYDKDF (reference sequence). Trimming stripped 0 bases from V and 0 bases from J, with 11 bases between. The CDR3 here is CATSRDLTASNYGYTF. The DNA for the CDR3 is TGTGCCACCAGCAGAGATCTTACAGCATCTAACTATGGCTACACCTTC. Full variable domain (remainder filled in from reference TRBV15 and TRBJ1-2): DAMVIQNPRYQVTQFGKPVTLSCSQTLNHNVMYWYQQKSSQAPKLLFHYYDKDFNNEADTPDNFQSRRPNTSFCFLDIRSPGLGDTAMYLCATSRDLTASNYGYTFGSGTRLTVV.

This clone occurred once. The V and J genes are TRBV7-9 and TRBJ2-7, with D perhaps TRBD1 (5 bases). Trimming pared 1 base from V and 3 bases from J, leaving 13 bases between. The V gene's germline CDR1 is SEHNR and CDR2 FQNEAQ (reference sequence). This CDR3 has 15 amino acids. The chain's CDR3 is CASSLEGVRFYEQYF. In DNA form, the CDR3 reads TGTGCCAGCAGCTTAGAAGGGGTGCGGTTCTACGAGCAGTACTTC.

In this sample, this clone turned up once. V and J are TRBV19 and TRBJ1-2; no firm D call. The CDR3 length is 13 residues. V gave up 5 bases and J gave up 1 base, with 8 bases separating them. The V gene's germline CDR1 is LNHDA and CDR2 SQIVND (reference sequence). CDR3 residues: CASSRENNYGYTF. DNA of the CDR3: TGTGCCAGTAGTCGGGAAAATAACTATGGCTACACCTTC. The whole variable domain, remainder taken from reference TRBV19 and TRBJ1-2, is DGGITQSPKYLFRKEGQNVTLSCEQNLNHDAMYWYRQDPGQGLRLIYYSQIVNDFQKGDIAEGYSVSREKKESFPLTVTSAQKNPTAFYLCASSRENNYGYTFGSGTRLTVV.

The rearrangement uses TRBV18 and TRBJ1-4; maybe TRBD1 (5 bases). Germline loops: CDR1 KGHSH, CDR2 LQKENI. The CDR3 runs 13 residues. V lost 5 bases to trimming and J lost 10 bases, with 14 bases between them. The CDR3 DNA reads TGTGCCAGCTCATCATTACAGGCGCTAAAACTGTTTTTT. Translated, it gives CASSSLQALKLFF.

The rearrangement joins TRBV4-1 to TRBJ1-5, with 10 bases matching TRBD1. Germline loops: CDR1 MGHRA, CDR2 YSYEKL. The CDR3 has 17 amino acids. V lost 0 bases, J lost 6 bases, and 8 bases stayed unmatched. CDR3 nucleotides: TGCGCCAGCAGCCAAGAACCCCCTGGACAGGGGGGTCAGCCCCAGCATTTT. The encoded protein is CASSQEPPGQGGQPQHF.

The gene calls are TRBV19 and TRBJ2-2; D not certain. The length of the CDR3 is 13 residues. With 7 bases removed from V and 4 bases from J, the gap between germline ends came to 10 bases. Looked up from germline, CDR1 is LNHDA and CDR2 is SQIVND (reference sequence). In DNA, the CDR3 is TGTGCCAGTATCAAGCCGGTCACCGGGGAGCTGTTTTTT. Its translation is CASIKPVTGELFF.

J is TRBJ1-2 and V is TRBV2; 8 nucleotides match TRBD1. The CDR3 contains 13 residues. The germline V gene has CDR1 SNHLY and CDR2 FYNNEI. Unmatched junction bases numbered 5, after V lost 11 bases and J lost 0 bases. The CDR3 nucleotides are TGTGCCGTCCGGGACAGGACTAACTATGGCTACACCTTC. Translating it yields CAVRDRTNYGYTF.

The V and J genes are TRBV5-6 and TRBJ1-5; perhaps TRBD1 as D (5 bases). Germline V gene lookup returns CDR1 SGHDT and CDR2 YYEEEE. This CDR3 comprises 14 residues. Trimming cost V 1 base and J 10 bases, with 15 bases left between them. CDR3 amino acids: CASSLWGPRRPQHF. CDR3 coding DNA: TGTGCCAGCAGCTTGTGGGGCCCTCGGCGTCCCCAGCATTTT.